The clone carrying this TCR beta chain was found many times. Antigen specificity is unknown. Trimming removed 3 bases from V and 3 bases from J, with 5 bases in between. In germline, CDR1 is MGHDK, CDR2 SYGVNS. This CDR3 is 12 amino acids long. The data belong to a study of CD8 T cells in ankylosing spondylitis. Study-level findings and limits: What seemed typical of ankylosing spondylitis blood was a TCR beta motif built from about 8 highly homologous variants. As reported, disease-linked clones showed significant enrichment in matched ankylosing spondylitis synovial fluid.

Using quantitative 5'-RACE with molecular barcodes, the authors made TCR beta libraries. TCRdb reanalysed the 5' RACE reads using MiXCR and keeps one entry per CDR3 protein. The sample has more than 400,000 distinct CDR3 sequences, about 5.7% seen once. This sequence originates from a male donor with ankylosing spondylitis. Sequencing was performed on blood, either unsorted or a sorted T cell fraction (not recorded which). The chain employs TRBV25-1 and TRBJ1-2; D is possibly TRBD1 (5 bases). CDR3 nucleotides: TGTGCCAGCAGTGAGGGGGACTATGGCTACACCTTC. Its translation: CASSEGDYGYTF.